The rows below give T cell receptor beta chains drawn from one sample of a study of shared clonotypes between healthy human individuals. Using immunoSEQ multiplex PCR, the repertoire was profiled, and TCRdb retains in-frame clones only, with some absent. The data hold about 1.5 million clones, with over 95% observed a single time. The sample taken for sequencing was naive CD4+ T cells sorted from blood. The receptor source for this set is a man aged 30 to 39 in good health. Each CDR3 is given with its conserved first and last residue. A D gene is named only where the DNA matches it firmly. Size tells how often a clone was seen (once, few, many) or the class of an expanded clone, and some rows leave it out.

D,J,V,size,CDR3,DNA
.,TRBJ1-4,TRBV4-3,.,CASSQAFPDGAQKLFF,TGCGCCAGCAGCCAAGCGTTCCCGGACGGAGCGCAGAAACTGTTTTTT
.,TRBJ2-1,TRBV5-4,.,CASSFITGNEQFF,TGTGCCAGCAGCTTCATAACCGGCAATGAGCAGTTCTTC
TRBD1,TRBJ1-1,TRBV2,.,CASRADNRGDTEAFF,TGTGCCAGCAGAGCCGACAACAGGGGAGACACTGAAGCTTTCTTT
.,TRBJ1-1,TRBV6-5,.,CASREGGDTEAFF,TGTGCCAGCAGGGAGGGGGGGGACACTGAAGCTTTCTTT
.,TRBJ1-5,TRBV15,.,CATNISPQTNQPQHF,TGTGCCACCAATATTTCACCGCAGACGAATCAGCCCCAGCATTTT
.,TRBJ2-2,TRBV18,.,CASSPGATGELFF,TGTGCCAGCTCACCTGGGGCCACCGGGGAGCTGTTTTTT
TRBD2,TRBJ2-7,TRBV7-9,.,CASSLDLAGLAYEQYF,TGTGCCAGCAGCCTGGATCTAGCGGGACTTGCGTACGAGCAGTACTTC
.,TRBJ1-1,TRBV7-8,.,CASSFLDTEAFF,TGTGCCAGCAGCTTCTTGGACACTGAAGCTTTCTTT
.,TRBJ2-1,TRBV6-5,.,CASGQGYNEQFF,TGTGCCAGTGGGCAGGGATACAATGAGCAGTTCTTC
TRBD2,TRBJ2-1,TRBV10-1,.,CASSDFSGFSYNEQFF,TGCGCCAGCAGTGACTTTAGCGGGTTTAGCTACAATGAGCAGTTCTTC
TRBD1,TRBJ1-2,TRBV30,.,CAWSVPRWRTGGDYGYTF,TGTGCCTGGAGTGTACCCCGGTGGAGAACAGGGGGCGACTATGGCTACACCTTC
.,TRBJ2-7,TRBV28,.,CASSFGPSNLSYEQYF,TGTGCCAGCAGTTTCGGCCCATCGAACCTCTCCTACGAGCAGTACTTC
.,TRBJ2-3,TRBV25-1,.,CASSEGGSTDTQYF,TGTGCCAGCAGTGAAGGCGGGAGCACAGATACGCAGTATTTT
TRBD2,TRBJ2-5,TRBV18,.,CASSPWGTSDRQETQYF,TGTGCCAGCTCACCTTGGGGCACTAGCGATCGACAAGAGACCCAGTACTTC
TRBD2,TRBJ2-7,TRBV27,.,CASRPEAGAGIYEQYF,TGTGCCAGCAGGCCTGAAGCGGGAGCTGGGATTTACGAGCAGTACTTC
.,TRBJ2-7,TRBV5-1,.,CASSRQDKGYEQYF,TGCGCCAGCAGCAGACAGGACAAAGGATACGAGCAGTACTTC
.,TRBJ1-1,TRBV5-1,.,CASSLGTDKNTEAFF,TGCGCCAGCAGCTTGGGGACCGATAAGAACACTGAAGCTTTCTTT
.,TRBJ1-4,TRBV7-2,.,CASSPQTGEKLFF,TGTGCCAGCAGCCCTCAGACCGGGGAAAAACTGTTTTTT
.,TRBJ2-7,TRBV28,.,CASSSASGRRLGEQYF,TGTGCCAGCAGTTCCGCTTCGGGACGGAGATTGGGGGAGCAGTACTTC
.,TRBJ2-1,TRBV20-1,.,CSARVWDEQFF,TGCAGTGCTAGAGTCTGGGATGAGCAGTTCTTC
.,TRBJ2-7,TRBV9,.,CASSVAGTGLSEQYF,TGTGCCAGCAGCGTAGCAGGAACAGGGCTGTCCGAGCAGTACTTC
.,TRBJ2-1,TRBV27,once,CASNRRGTTYNEQFF,TGTGCCAGCAACCGGCGAGGGACAACCTACAATGAGCAGTTCTTC
TRBD2,TRBJ2-1,TRBV18,.,CASSPPGVAGPDNEQFF,TGTGCCAGCTCACCACCCGGAGTAGCGGGGCCTGACAATGAGCAGTTCTTC
TRBD2,TRBJ2-1,TRBV29-1,.,CSVEPSGRLNEQFF,TGCAGCGTTGAACCCAGCGGGAGATTGAATGAGCAGTTCTTC
.,TRBJ2-4,TRBV4-1,.,CASSQELGRRENIQYF,TGCGCCAGCAGCCAAGAACTGGGCAGAAGGGAAAACATTCAGTACTTC
TRBD1,TRBJ2-1,TRBV5-1,.,CASSENRGAQFF,TGCGCCAGCAGCGAAAACAGGGGTGCGCAGTTCTTC
.,TRBJ2-1,TRBV30,.,CAWSVRIGGAGNEQFF,TGTGCCTGGAGTGTACGAATCGGGGGCGCGGGGAATGAGCAGTTCTTC
TRBD1,TRBJ1-1,TRBV18,once,CASSPPGQGVGFEAFF,TGTGCCAGCTCACCACCGGGACAGGGGGTCGGGTTTGAAGCTTTCTTT
TRBD1,TRBJ2-1,TRBV10-3,.,CASYSPGTVQFF,TGTGCCAGCTATTCACCCGGGACAGTGCAGTTCTTC
TRBD2,TRBJ2-3,TRBV2,.,CASSLGLAGGSDTQYF,TGTGCCAGCAGTCTTGGACTAGCGGGAGGGTCAGATACGCAGTATTTT
TRBD2,TRBJ2-1,TRBV4-1,.,CASSQGLLARTYNEQFF,TGCGCCAGCAGCCAAGGCTTACTAGCGAGAACCTACAATGAGCAGTTCTTC
TRBD1,TRBJ1-1,TRBV5-4,.,CASRIDRENTEAFF,TGTGCCAGCAGAATTGACAGGGAGAACACTGAAGCTTTCTTT
.,TRBJ1-5,TRBV7-2,.,CASSLFSNQPQHF,TGTGCCAGCAGCTTATTTTCGAATCAGCCCCAGCATTTT
.,TRBJ1-2,TRBV6-1,once,CASSELLVGGNTF,TGTGCCAGCAGTGAACTGCTGGTGGGGGGTAACACCTTC
.,TRBJ2-5,TRBV10-2,.,CASGERGETQYF,TGCGCCAGCGGGGAACGGGGGGAGACCCAGTACTTC
TRBD2,TRBJ2-7,TRBV28,.,CASSLLGVAGVSVYEQYF,TGTGCCAGCAGTTTATTAGGGGTGGCGGGAGTAAGTGTCTACGAGCAGTACTTC
TRBD2,TRBJ2-1,TRBV5-6,.,CASSLAPAGVNEQFF,TGTGCCAGCAGCTTGGCGCCAGCGGGAGTCAATGAGCAGTTCTTC
TRBD2,TRBJ2-5,TRBV6-1,once,CASRRLAGASETQYF,TGTGCCAGCAGGAGACTAGCGGGAGCTTCAGAGACCCAGTACTTC
.,TRBJ2-1,TRBV7-9,.,CASSLVGAYNEQFF,TGTGCCAGCAGCTTGGTAGGCGCCTACAATGAGCAGTTCTTC
TRBD2,TRBJ2-3,TRBV13,.,CASSAPPLAGVPDTQYF,TGTGCCAGCAGCGCACCTCCGCTAGCGGGAGTGCCAGATACGCAGTATTTT
.,TRBJ2-7,TRBV7-9,.,CASSSTGEQYF,TGTGCCAGCAGCTCCACGGGCGAGCAGTACTTC
.,TRBJ2-7,TRBV5-6,.,CASSFGGTVPYEQYF,TGTGCCAGCAGCTTTGGGGGGACGGTCCCCTACGAGCAGTACTTC
.,TRBJ2-4,TRBV5-1,.,CASSLGSKELHIQYF,TGCGCCAGCAGCTTGGGGTCGAAGGAGCTTCACATTCAGTACTTC
TRBD1,TRBJ1-4,TRBV5-1,.,CASSLDRGPGEKLFF,TGCGCCAGCAGCTTGGACAGGGGGCCGGGGGAAAAACTGTTTTTT
TRBD1,TRBJ1-2,TRBV18,.,CASSPNRGTNYGYTF,TGTGCCAGCTCACCGAACAGGGGTACTAACTATGGCTACACCTTC
.,TRBJ1-2,TRBV5-6,.,CASTVRRIYGYTF,TGTGCCAGCACCGTGAGGAGGATCTATGGCTACACCTTC
.,TRBJ1-1,TRBV29-1,.,CSVDKGSLYTEAFF,TGCAGCGTTGATAAGGGCTCTCTCTACACTGAAGCTTTCTTT